This T cell receptor beta chain was captured in a study of T cell repertoires in cytomegalovirus infection. The overall study: Shared public TCR beta signatures pointed to both CMV infection and a matching HLA type. Study conclusions and caveats: In two of eight donors, the top clonotype was HLA-C-restricted CMV-specific. Pooled public TCR beta family frequency picked out CMV carriers with the relevant HLA.

This clonotype was observed many times. Its antigen remains unknown. Deletions cut 6 bases from V and 5 bases from J, with 10 bases between. The CDR3 is made up of 12 amino acids. A single record per CDR3 protein comes from TCRdb applying MiXCR to the reads. The sample contains 250,000 to 300,000 distinct CDR3 sequences, roughly a fifth of which appear only once. The gene calls are TRBV12-3 or TRBV12-4 and TRBJ1-1; D not resolved. The sample here was cultured PBMCs, taken from culture after CMV antigen stimulation. This TCR was sampled from a human donor in good health (CMV status not recorded). Some clones in this sample may be carry-over from other donors' samples. The CDR3 DNA sequence: TGTGCCAGCAGCCTCTCCTGGACTGAAGCTTTCTTT. This translates into CASSLSWTEAFF.